This T cell receptor (beta chain) was recorded in a study of graft-versus-host responses after intestinal transplantation. Background on the study: Anti-thymocyte globulin induction, then tacrolimus and steroids for around 3 years, went to all recipients.

Note on this clone: Its antigen is unknown.

Clones were sequenced by immunoSEQ multiplex PCR, and TCRdb holds only the in-frame ones, with some missing. There are around 76,000 clones in the sample; around 96% occur only once, and around 0.54% lies in the top ten. Germline CDR1 reads LNHNV; CDR2 reads YYDKDF (reference sequence). The CDR3 covers 14 residues. V dropped 2 bases and J dropped 5 bases, with 10 bases sitting between them. Whole-study findings and limits: Peak circulating GvH clone levels were associated with early post-transplant HvG declines. The authors found GvH clones in recipient marrow, some appearing first in ileum or blood.

The receptor was derived from a human donor who received an intestinal transplant. Sequences were derived from unstimulated CD8+ T cells sorted from spleen or lymph node cells, sampled before intestinal transplant. This chain links TRBV15 with TRBJ2-1; TRBD1 might be the D (6 bases). The CDR3 coding sequence is TGTGCCACCAGCAGATGGGCAGGGGACAATGAGCAGTTCTTC. Translation gives CATSRWAGDNEQFF.